The clone carrying this T cell receptor beta chain was counted between two and nine times. The source of the sample is a study of T cells in Graves' hyperthyroidism and ophthalmopathy. The CDR3 consists of 11 residues. Germline V gives CDR1 MNHNS, CDR2 SASEGT. V lost 6 bases and J 4 bases, leaving 6 bases between the germline ends. It was uncontrolled infection, other autoimmune disease, pregnancy or lactation that excluded patients. Diagnoses were established using clinical symptoms, serum thyroxine and TRAb, thyroid ultrasound and orbital computed tomography. The source material, RNA transcripts, was used to amplify TCR beta CDR3 regions. Primed by the HTBI set, a first-round RT-PCR was run on the TCR CDR3. One entry per CDR3 protein, called by TCRdb with MiXCR from the multiplex PCR reads. Of around 370,000 distinct CDR3 sequences listed, 15% to 20% are singletons.

This sequence joins TRBV6-1 and TRBJ2-5, with D unresolved. The material sequenced was blood. The origin of this receptor is a man aged 18 to 30 with Graves' ophthalmopathy. Here the CDR3 reads CASRIGETQYF. The CDR3 nucleotides read TGTGCCAGCAGGATCGGAGAGACCCAGTACTTC.